The 18 T cell receptor beta chains presented below share a single source sample, sequenced in a study of response to subunit inactivated influenza vaccine. A single record per CDR3 protein comes from TCRdb applying MiXCR to the RT-PCR reads. Of approximately 500,000 distinct CDR3 sequences in the sample, around 13% are singletons; the top ten hold around 14%. Sequenced material: PBMCs from blood, taken about 6 weeks after vaccination. The receptors derive from a man in his fifties or sixties who received an inactivated influenza vaccine.

This clonotype was observed many times. The chain employs TRBV10-3 and TRBJ2-3, with 7 bases identical to TRBD2. This CDR3 region has 13 residues. Trimming removed 7 bases from V and 1 base from J; junction bases left unmatched: 2. Looked up from germline, CDR1 is ENHRY and CDR2 is SYGVKD. The CDR3 protein is CAIMLAGTDTQYF. The CDR3 nucleotides read TGTGCCATCATGCTAGCGGGCACAGATACGCAGTATTTT.

This clonotype has only a few counts. This sequence joins TRBV20-1 and TRBJ2-1; the D call may be TRBD1 or TRBD2 (5 bases each). V was cut by 0 bases and J by 9 bases, with 15 bases left in between. CDR3 length: 14 amino acids. Germline V gene sequence: CDR1 DFQATT, CDR2 SNEGSKA (reference sequence). The CDR3 spells CSARDGGAGGEQFF. Written as DNA, the CDR3 is TGCAGTGCTAGAGATGGGGGAGCTGGGGGTGAGCAGTTCTTC.

This clonotype was counted a few times. At one of its ends the junction is not consistent with the germline gene, which may arise from a read error. The chain carries TRBV5-1 and TRBJ2-5; 12 bases map to TRBD2. This CDR3 has 13 amino acids. Germline V gene sequence: CDR1 SGHRS, CDR2 YFSETQ. CDR3 coding DNA: TGCGCCAGCAGCGCCGCTGGACTAGCGGGGATTCACTTC. Protein product: CASSAAGLAGIHF.

This clonotype was counted a few times. The chain employs TRBV6-1 and TRBJ1-1, with TRBD1 identical over 7 bases. Losses at the gene ends were 1 base for V and 0 bases for J; bases not matched to a gene: 2. The CDR3 is 15 residues long. Per the germline V gene, CDR1 is MNHNS and CDR2 is SASEGT. The DNA for the CDR3 is TGTGCCAGCAGTGAAGGGACAGGACTGAACACTGAAGCTTTCTTT. Encoded protein: CASSEGTGLNTEAFF.

The gene calls are TRBV10-3 and TRBJ1-5; 7 bases align to TRBD1. The CDR3 is 14 residues long. J lost 1 base, V lost 5 bases, and 2 bases had no gene match. The germline V gene has CDR1 ENHRY and CDR2 SYGVKD. CDR3 nucleotides: TGTGCCATCAGTCCCAGGGGGAGCAATCAGCCCCAGCATTTT. This codes for CAISPRGSNQPQHF.

V is TRBV28 and J is TRBJ1-2, with a tentative D call TRBD1 (5 bases). CDR3 length equals 15 residues. CDR1 is MDHEN and CDR2 is SYDVKM in the germline V gene. Trimming took off 3 bases at V and 4 bases at J, with 15 bases between the two ends. The CDR3 loop reads CASSFIMGETYGYTF. The CDR3 nucleotides are TGTGCCAGCAGTTTCATCATGGGGGAAACCTATGGCTACACCTTC.

This clonotype was seen only a few times. The chain employs TRBV5-1 and TRBJ1-6; tentative D call: TRBD1 (5 bases). Trimming removed 5 bases at V and 2 bases at J, with 8 bases between. The germline CDR1 and CDR2 sequences are SGHRS and YFSETQ. This CDR3 spans 14 amino acids. CDR3 nucleotide sequence: TGCGCCAGCAGTTCGGACACCTATAATTCACCCCTCCACTTT. This sequence encodes CASSSDTYNSPLHF.

This chain joins TRBV10-3 and TRBJ1-1; D not certain. Germline V lookup: CDR1 ENHRY, CDR2 SYGVKD. V dropped 10 bases and J dropped 1 base, with 13 bases sitting between them. This CDR3 spans 13 amino acids. The CDR3 nucleotides are TGTGCCAGCACGAGCGAGGGGAACACTGAAGCTTTCTTT. Translation gives CASTSEGNTEAFF.

This clonotype turned up a few times. Here the CDR3 reads CASSLWGLNTEAFF. DNA of the CDR3: TGTGCCAGCAGCTTGTGGGGGTTGAACACTGAAGCTTTCTTT. The genes are TRBV7-2 and TRBJ1-1, with D possibly matching TRBD1 (5 bases). Trimming shortened V by 3 bases and J by 0 bases, and 8 bases separated the two germline ends. The germline V gene encodes CDR1 SGHTA and CDR2 FQGNSA. The CDR3 totals 14 residues.

A remark on this clonotype: A much bigger clone sits one base away, suggesting this may be a read error. J is TRBJ2-5 and V is TRBV29-1; D not certain. CDR1 is SQVTM and CDR2 is ANQGSEA in the germline V gene. The CDR3 extends over 11 amino acids. The CDR3 nucleotides read TGCAGCGGGACCCATCAAGAGACCCTGTACTTC. Protein: CSGTHQETLYF.

This clonotype has more than one count but fewer than ten. V is TRBV6-2 or TRBV6-3 and J is TRBJ2-2, with a weak D call TRBD1 (6 bases). Germline CDR1 is MNHEY and CDR2 is SVGEGT. Trimming pared 2 bases from V and 7 bases from J, leaving 17 bases between. This CDR3 region has 16 residues. Written as DNA, the CDR3 is TGTGCCAGCAGTTACGCGGCCAGGGGATCGAGCGGGGAGCTGTTTTTT. It codes for CASSYAARGSSGELFF.

This clonotype was detected only a few times. The chain recombines TRBV4-1 with TRBJ2-1; TRBD2 aligns across 8 bases. Germline-derived CDR1 and CDR2 are MGHRA and YSYEKL. Trimming took 6 bases from V and 4 from J; bases not matched to a gene: 20. This CDR3 contains 19 residues. CDR3 residues: CASRPREIKAGGSYNEQFF. CDR3 coding DNA: TGCGCCAGCAGACCAAGAGAGATAAAGGCGGGGGGATCATACAATGAGCAGTTCTTC.

The chain joins TRBV7-8 to TRBJ2-1, with D possibly being TRBD2 (6 bases). V was clipped by 0 bases and J by 1 base, with 10 bases between them. From germline, CDR1 is SGHVS and CDR2 FQNEAQ. The CDR3 contains 16 residues. The CDR3 here is CASSLAWGGSYNEQFF. CDR3 bases: TGTGCCAGCAGCTTAGCATGGGGAGGATCCTACAATGAGCAGTTCTTC. The variable domain in full, with the rest retrieved from reference TRBV7-8 and TRBJ2-1, is GAGVSQSPRYKVAKRGQDVALRCDPISGHVSLFWYQQALGQGPEFLTYFQNEAQLDKSGLPSDRFFAERPEGSVSTLKIQRTQQEDSAVYLCASSLAWGGSYNEQFFGPGTRLTVL.

This clonotype was detected a few times. This sequence joins TRBV20-1 and TRBJ2-5, with D tentatively TRBD1 (6 bases). The CDR3 loop spans 15 amino acids. Trimming stripped 2 bases from V and 1 base from J, with 14 bases between. Germline CDR1 DFQATT, CDR2 SNEGSKA (reference sequence). The CDR3 DNA reads as TGCAGTGCTAGAACCAACAGGGTATTCCAAGAGACCCAGTACTTC. Protein product: CSARTNRVFQETQYF.

The sample holds a few counts of this clonotype. This chain links TRBV15 with TRBJ2-5; D may be TRBD1 (6 bases). CDR1 and CDR2 (germline): LNHNV, YYDKDF (reference sequence). This CDR3 has 14 amino acids. V lost 2 bases to trimming and J lost 6 bases, with 13 bases between them. CDR3 in amino acids: CATSRRQDPKTQYF. As DNA, the CDR3 is TGTGCCACCAGCAGACGACAGGATCCCAAGACCCAGTACTTC.

This clonotype was detected a few times. The J gene is TRBJ2-7, the V gene TRBV27; TRBD1 matches 10 bases. V was clipped by 5 bases and J by 1 base; unmatched bases: 8. This CDR3 is built from 16 residues. Per the germline V gene, CDR1 is MNHEY and CDR2 is SMNVEV (reference sequence). The DNA for the CDR3 is TGTGCCAGCAGTATCCTACGGACAGGGGGTTCCTACGAGCAGTACTTC. It encodes CASSILRTGGSYEQYF.

This clonotype was observed a handful of times. The chain combines TRBV12-3 or TRBV12-4 with TRBJ2-7; D might be TRBD2 (5 bases). This CDR3 is 14 amino acids long. The V end was cut by 4 bases, the J end by 2 bases, with 12 bases between. The CDR3 region is CASSSGRTTYEQYF. The CDR3 region has the DNA TGTGCCAGCAGTTCGGGGAGAACCACCTACGAGCAGTACTTC.

The chain employs TRBV4-3 and TRBJ2-2, with 8 bases lining up with TRBD2. V lost 2 bases to trimming and J lost 5 bases; unmatched junction nucleotides: 7. CDR3 length equals 16 residues. The V gene's germline CDR1 is LGHNA and CDR2 YSLEER. CDR3 nucleotides: TGCGCCAGCAGCCAAATCGCGGGAGGAGGGACCGGGGAGCTGTTTTTT. Its translation: CASSQIAGGGTGELFF.